This T cell receptor (beta chain) stems from a study of blood T cell repertoires in COVID-19. Assay: immunoSEQ multiplex PCR; the TCRdb copy retains only in-frame clones and omits some. This table holds roughly 280,000 clones, 80% to 90% found once. Two consecutive negative NP/OP PCR tests, clearance, or resolved symptoms defined Cohort 3 recovery. Trimming removed 0 bases from V and 3 bases from J, with 11 bases in between. CDR1 is GTSNPN, CDR2 SVGIG, per germline (reference sequence). The CDR3 length is 14 residues. Sequenced sample: PBMCs or T cells enriched from blood (not recorded which). V and J are TRBV30 and TRBJ1-1; D is ambiguous. The source is a woman under 30 who had recovered from COVID-19. CDR3 sequence: CAWSVNEGYTEAFF. In DNA form, the CDR3 reads TGTGCCTGGAGTGTAAACGAGGGTTACACTGAAGCTTTCTTT.